This is a list of T cell receptor beta chains from one sample in a study of regulatory T cells in long-lasting Graves disease. TCRdb fed the multiplex PCR reads into MiXCR, producing one record per CDR3 protein. The sample lists about 420,000 distinct CDR3 sequences, approximately 16% seen once, with about a quarter in the top ten. This same sample was also taken into another study, of T cells in Graves' hyperthyroidism and ophthalmopathy.

The sequencing here drew on peripheral blood mononuclear cells (PBMCs), taken at new diagnosis, from a patient treated with antithyroid drugs. These receptor sequences come from a woman aged 18-35 years with Graves disease. Each CDR3 is given with its conserved first and last residue. Fields, in order: D gene, clone size, V gene, J gene, CDR3 protein, CDR3 DNA. D genes are given only for firm matches. Expanded clones get a size class; other rows say once, few or many, or leave the size out.

TRBD2	.	TRBV4-2	TRBJ2-1	CASSHEEAGGFYNEQFF	TGTGCCAGCAGCCACGAGGAGGCGGGAGGATTTTACAATGAGCAGTTCTTC
TRBD1	many	TRBV11-2	TRBJ2-3	CASSSARAGGWTDTQYF	TGTGCCAGCAGCTCCGCCCGGGCAGGGGGCTGGACAGATACGCAGTATTTT
.	.	TRBV18	TRBJ2-5	CASSPRDNLDGETQYF	TGTGCCAGCTCACCAAGGGACAATCTAGATGGAGAGACCCAGTACTTC
.	few	TRBV20-1	TRBJ2-1	CSARQAGGQNYNEQFF	TGCAGTGCTAGGCAGGCGGGCGGCCAGAACTACAATGAGCAGTTCTTC
TRBD2	many	TRBV11-2	TRBJ2-1	CASSPTSGPNNEQFF	TGCGCCAGCAGCCCAACTAGCGGGCCGAACAATGAGCAGTTCTTC
.	many	TRBV2	TRBJ1-5	CASNGESNQPQHF	TGTGCCAGCAATGGGGAGAGCAATCAGCCCCAGCATTTT
.	few	TRBV6-1	TRBJ2-1	CASSGPEYNEQFF	TGTGCCAGCAGTGGACCAGAGTACAATGAGCAGTTCTTC
TRBD1	few	TRBV14	TRBJ1-2	CASSQSAGGGYTF	TGTGCCAGCAGCCAGAGTGCAGGGGGCGGCTACACCTTC
.	many	TRBV6-2/TRBV6-3	TRBJ2-1	CASSERDNLRQFF	TGTGCCAGCAGTGAAAGGGACAACTTAAGGCAGTTCTTC
.	many	TRBV10-3	TRBJ1-3	CAISDGGQSSGNTIYF	TGTGCCATCAGTGATGGGGGGCAGAGCTCTGGAAACACCATATATTTT
.	.	TRBV12-3/TRBV12-4	TRBJ2-5	CASSVFRETQYF	TGTGCCAGCAGTGTCTTCCGAGAGACCCAGTACTTC
TRBD2	.	TRBV5-1	TRBJ2-3	CASSTGTRNTDTQYF	TGCGCCAGCAGCACCGGGACTAGAAACACAGATACGCAGTATTTT
TRBD2	many	TRBV20-1	TRBJ2-1	CSALASGREEQFF	TGCAGTGCCCTCGCTAGCGGGAGAGAAGAGCAGTTCTTC
TRBD1	.	TRBV6-1	TRBJ1-5	CASSEFRGPNQPQHF	TGTGCCAGCAGTGAATTCAGGGGGCCCAATCAGCCCCAGCATTTT
.	many	TRBV12-3/TRBV12-4	TRBJ2-5	CASSSLGTQYF	TGTGCCAGCAGTTCACTAGGGACCCAGTACTTC
.	many	TRBV28	TRBJ2-7	CASSFLAGFYEQYF	TGTGCCAGCAGTTTTCTCGCAGGGTTCTACGAGCAGTACTTC
TRBD1	many	TRBV7-2	TRBJ2-3	CASKTGQGPGDTQYF	TGTGCCAGCAAAACCGGACAGGGGCCTGGAGATACGCAGTATTTT
TRBD1	few	TRBV5-1	TRBJ1-1	CASSYGTAEAFF	TGTGCCAGCAGCTACGGGACAGCTGAAGCTTTCTTT
.	few	TRBV20-1	TRBJ2-4	CSASNGGPKNIQYF	TGCAGTGCTAGTAACGGGGGCCCCAAAAACATTCAGTACTTC
.	many	TRBV5-5	TRBJ1-5	CASSLGVSGYSNQPQHF	TGTGCCAGCAGCTTGGGTGTTTCGGGGTATAGCAATCAGCCCCAGCATTTT
TRBD1	.	TRBV28	TRBJ1-2	CASSSGGLGYTF	TGTGCCAGCAGTTCAGGGGGCCTTGGCTACACCTTC
.	many	TRBV6-2/TRBV6-3	TRBJ2-1	CASSYSKFPGWGEQFF	TGTGCCAGCAGTTACTCGAAGTTTCCCGGGTGGGGTGAGCAGTTCTTC
TRBD1	.	TRBV19	TRBJ1-2	CASTPEETQGGYGYTF	TGTGCCAGTACTCCTGAAGAGACTCAGGGGGGCTATGGCTACACCTTC
.	many	TRBV7-9	TRBJ2-4	CASSFESAKNIQYF	TGTGCCAGCAGCTTCGAGTCAGCCAAAAACATTCAGTACTTC
.	.	TRBV2	TRBJ2-3	CASSGEDDTQYF	TGTGCCAGCAGTGGAGAAGATGATACGCAGTATTTT
TRBD1	few	TRBV6-1	TRBJ2-6	CASNPGQVISGANVLTF	TGTGCCAGCAATCCGGGACAGGTTATCTCTGGGGCCAACGTCCTGACTTTC
TRBD1	few	TRBV5-1	TRBJ2-1	CASSLPGQLYNEQFF	TGCGCCAGCAGCTTGCCGGGACAGCTATACAATGAGCAGTTCTTC
.	many	TRBV12-3/TRBV12-4	TRBJ2-7	CASSFFGGVYEQYF	TGTGCCAGCAGTTTTTTTGGAGGGGTCTACGAGCAGTACTTC
TRBD1	few	TRBV9	TRBJ2-7	CASSVAGDSSYEQYF	TGTGCCAGCAGCGTAGCCGGGGACAGCTCCTACGAGCAGTACTTC
.	.	TRBV27	TRBJ1-2	CASSLNTDMGLSNYGYTF	TGTGCCAGCAGTCTTAATACGGACATGGGATTGTCGAACTATGGCTACACCTTC
TRBD1	many	TRBV3-1	TRBJ1-1	CASSSGGAYTEAFF	TGTGCCAGCAGCTCAGGGGGCGCCTACACTGAAGCTTTCTTT
TRBD1	few	TRBV20-1	TRBJ1-1	CSGGDRDRTEAFF	TGCAGTGGAGGGGACAGGGATCGCACTGAAGCTTTCTTT
.	.	TRBV5-1	TRBJ2-1	CASSPEGLDEQFF	TGCGCCAGCAGCCCGGAGGGCCTGGATGAGCAGTTCTTC
.	many	TRBV6-1	TRBJ1-1	CASGREGYTEAFF	TGTGCCAGCGGAAGAGAGGGGTACACTGAAGCTTTCTTT
.	many	TRBV27	TRBJ2-7	CASSSSVGRLYEQYF	TGTGCCAGCAGTTCAAGTGTAGGTCGCCTCTACGAGCAGTACTTC
TRBD1	.	TRBV14	TRBJ1-4	CASSQVGQGGWEKLFF	TGTGCCAGCAGCCAAGTGGGACAGGGGGGCTGGGAAAAACTGTTTTTT
.	many	TRBV11-1	TRBJ2-1	CASSLALGSSYNEQFF	TGTGCCAGCAGCTTAGCGCTCGGCAGCTCCTACAATGAGCAGTTCTTC
TRBD2	.	TRBV19	TRBJ2-7	CASMSFSTSGTYEQYF	TGTGCCAGTATGAGTTTTAGTACTAGCGGAACCTACGAGCAGTACTTC
TRBD1	many	TRBV18	TRBJ2-3	CASSPVDQGAADTQYF	TGTGCCAGCTCACCAGTAGATCAGGGGGCGGCAGATACGCAGTATTTT
TRBD2	.	TRBV29-1	TRBJ2-3	CSVEPGLALGADTQYF	TGCAGCGTTGAACCCGGACTAGCGCTAGGAGCAGATACGCAGTATTTT
TRBD2	few	TRBV5-1	TRBJ2-2	CASSPRLAENTGELFF	TGCGCCAGCAGCCCAAGACTAGCGGAGAACACCGGGGAGCTGTTTTTT
TRBD2	.	TRBV20-1	TRBJ2-7	CSASSRGGSSYEQYF	TGCAGTGCCAGCAGCCGGGGGGGAAGCTCCTACGAGCAGTACTTC
.	few	TRBV5-5	TRBJ1-5	CASSLTQGGVQPQHF	TGTGCCAGCAGCTTGACCCAGGGCGGTGTCCAGCCCCAGCATTTT
.	few	TRBV24-1	TRBJ1-5	CATSGQYSNQPQHF	TGTGCCACCTCCGGACAATATAGCAATCAGCCCCAGCATTTT
.	few	TRBV7-6	TRBJ2-1	CASSLGFGRVSYNEQFF	TGTGCCAGCAGCTTGGGTTTTGGGCGGGTGTCCTACAATGAGCAGTTCTTC
.	few	TRBV7-9	TRBJ2-5	CASSRAPRETQYF	TGTGCCAGCAGCCGGGCCCCTCGGGAGACCCAGTACTTC
.	many	TRBV3-1	TRBJ2-3	CASSQQNPTGRTDTQYF	TGTGCCAGCAGCCAGCAAAATCCCACGGGTCGCACAGATACGCAGTATTTT
TRBD2	many	TRBV24-1	TRBJ2-2	CATSETTSVRSTGELFF	TGTGCCACCAGTGAAACAACTAGCGTAAGGTCAACCGGGGAGCTGTTTTTT